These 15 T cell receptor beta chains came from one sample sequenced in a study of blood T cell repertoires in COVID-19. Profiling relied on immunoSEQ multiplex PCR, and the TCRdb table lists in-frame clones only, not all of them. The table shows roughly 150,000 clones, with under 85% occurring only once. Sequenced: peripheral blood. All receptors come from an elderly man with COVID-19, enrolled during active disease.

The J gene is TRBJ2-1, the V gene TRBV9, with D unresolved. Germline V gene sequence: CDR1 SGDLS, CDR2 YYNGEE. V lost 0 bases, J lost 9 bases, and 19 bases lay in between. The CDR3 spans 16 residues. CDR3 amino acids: CASSVALGFSLTEQFF. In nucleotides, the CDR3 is TGTGCCAGCAGCGTAGCATTGGGCTTCTCCCTTACTGAGCAGTTCTTC.

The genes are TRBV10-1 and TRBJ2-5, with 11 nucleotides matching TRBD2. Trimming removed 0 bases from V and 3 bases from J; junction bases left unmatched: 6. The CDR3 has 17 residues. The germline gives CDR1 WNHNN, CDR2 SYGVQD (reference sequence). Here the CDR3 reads CASSESASGGPKETQYF. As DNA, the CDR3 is TGCGCCAGCAGTGAGTCTGCTAGCGGGGGGCCGAAAGAGACCCAGTACTTC.

CDR3 DNA: TGTGCCAGCAGCTACTACAGGGACGAGCAGTACTTC. Translation gives CASSYYRDEQYF. The gene calls are TRBV7-2 and TRBJ2-7; D might be TRBD1 (6 bases). The ends were cut back, 4 bases at V and 5 bases at J, with 9 bases in the middle. CDR3 length: 12 amino acids. Germline CDR1 and CDR2: SGHTA and FQGNSA.

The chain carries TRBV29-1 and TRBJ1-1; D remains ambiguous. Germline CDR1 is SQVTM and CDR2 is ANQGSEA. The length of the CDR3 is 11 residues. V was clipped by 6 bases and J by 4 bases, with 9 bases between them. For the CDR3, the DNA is TGCAGCGTGCGGCTGGGCACTGAAGCTTTCTTT. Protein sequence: CSVRLGTEAFF.

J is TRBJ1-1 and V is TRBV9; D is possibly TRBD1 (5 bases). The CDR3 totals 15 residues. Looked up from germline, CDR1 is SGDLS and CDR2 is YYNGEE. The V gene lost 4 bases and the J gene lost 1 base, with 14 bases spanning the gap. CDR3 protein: CASSPGPRTNTEAFF. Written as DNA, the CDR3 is TGTGCCAGCAGCCCAGGGCCCAGGACGAACACTGAAGCTTTCTTT.

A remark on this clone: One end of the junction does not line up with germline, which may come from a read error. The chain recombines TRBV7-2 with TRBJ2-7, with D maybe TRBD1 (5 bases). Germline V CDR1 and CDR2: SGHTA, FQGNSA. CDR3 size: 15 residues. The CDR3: CASSLIGVSSDEQYF. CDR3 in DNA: TGTGCCAGCAGCTTAATAGGGGTTTCCTCCGACGAGCAGTACTTC.

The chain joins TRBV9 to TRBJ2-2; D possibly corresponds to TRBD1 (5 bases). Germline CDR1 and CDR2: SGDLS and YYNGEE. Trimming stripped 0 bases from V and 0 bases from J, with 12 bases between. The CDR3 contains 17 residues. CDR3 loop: CASSVGEGAANTGELFF. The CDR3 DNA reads TGTGCCAGCAGCGTAGGCGAAGGGGCTGCGAACACCGGGGAGCTGTTTTTT.

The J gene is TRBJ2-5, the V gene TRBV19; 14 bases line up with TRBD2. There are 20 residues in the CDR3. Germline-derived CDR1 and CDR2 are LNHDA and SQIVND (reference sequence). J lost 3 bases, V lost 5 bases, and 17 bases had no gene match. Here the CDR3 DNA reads TGTGCCAGTAGTTTACGCTGGACTAGCGGGGGGCCTAGAAGGGAAGAGACCCAGTACTTC. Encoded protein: CASSLRWTSGGPRREETQYF.

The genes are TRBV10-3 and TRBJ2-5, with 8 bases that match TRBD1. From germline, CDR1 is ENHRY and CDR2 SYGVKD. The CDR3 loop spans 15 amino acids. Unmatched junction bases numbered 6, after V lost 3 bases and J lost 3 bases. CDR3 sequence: CAISELGQGKETQYF. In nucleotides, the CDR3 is TGTGCCATCAGTGAATTAGGACAGGGAAAAGAGACCCAGTACTTC.

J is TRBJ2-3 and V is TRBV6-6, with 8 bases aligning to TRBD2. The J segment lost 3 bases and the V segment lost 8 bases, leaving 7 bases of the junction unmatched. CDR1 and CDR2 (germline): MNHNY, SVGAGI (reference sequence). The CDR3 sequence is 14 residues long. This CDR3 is CASGLAGLTDTQYF. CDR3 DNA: TGTGCCAGCGGGCTAGCGGGTCTTACAGATACGCAGTATTTT.

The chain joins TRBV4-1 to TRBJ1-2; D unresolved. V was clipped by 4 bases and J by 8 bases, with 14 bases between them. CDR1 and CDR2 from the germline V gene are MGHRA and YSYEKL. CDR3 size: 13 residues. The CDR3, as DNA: TGCGCCAGCAGCCCTCCCGATAGAGGCGGCTACACCTTC. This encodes CASSPPDRGGYTF.

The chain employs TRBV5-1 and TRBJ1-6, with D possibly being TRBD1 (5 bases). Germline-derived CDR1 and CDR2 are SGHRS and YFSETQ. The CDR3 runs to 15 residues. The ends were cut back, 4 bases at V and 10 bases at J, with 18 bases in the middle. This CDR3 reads CASSPEGREGSPLHF. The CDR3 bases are TGCGCCAGCAGCCCGGAGGGCAGGGAAGGGTCACCCCTCCACTTT.

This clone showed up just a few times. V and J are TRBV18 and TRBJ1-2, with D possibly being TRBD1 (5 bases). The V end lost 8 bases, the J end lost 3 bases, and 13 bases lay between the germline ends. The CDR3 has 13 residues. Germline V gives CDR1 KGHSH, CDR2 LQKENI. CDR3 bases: TGTGCCAGCATGACAGAGAATGACTATGGCTACACCTTC. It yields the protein CASMTENDYGYTF.

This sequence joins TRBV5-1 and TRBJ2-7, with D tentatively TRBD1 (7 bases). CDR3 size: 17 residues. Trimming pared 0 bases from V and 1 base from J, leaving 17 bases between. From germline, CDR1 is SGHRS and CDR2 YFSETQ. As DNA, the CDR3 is TGCGCCAGCAGCTTGGCCTCCGGAGGGGGCCTTTCCTACGAGCAGTACTTC. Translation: CASSLASGGGLSYEQYF.

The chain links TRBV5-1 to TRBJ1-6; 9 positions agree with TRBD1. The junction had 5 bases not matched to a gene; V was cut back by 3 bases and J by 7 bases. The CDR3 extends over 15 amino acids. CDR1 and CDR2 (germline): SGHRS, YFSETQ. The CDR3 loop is CASSWDRDRNSPLHF. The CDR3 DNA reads TGCGCCAGCAGCTGGGACAGGGATAGGAATTCACCCCTCCACTTT.